This entry concerns a single T cell receptor beta chain. Its antigen is still unknown. The V end lost 1 base, the J end lost 5 bases, and 8 bases lay between the germline ends. Looked up from germline, CDR1 is LNHDA and CDR2 is SQIVND (reference sequence). This CDR3 contains 13 residues. This sample was included in a study of graft-versus-host responses after intestinal transplantation. Whole-study context: Each recipient received anti-thymocyte globulin induction, then tacrolimus and steroids for 2 to 4 years.

The method was immunoSEQ multiplex PCR; TCRdb's version includes in-frame clones alone and lacks a portion of them. The sample lists 60,000 to 75,000 clones; 89% were seen once. Points from the study as a whole: The presence of high graft-versus-host to host-versus-graft clonal ratios in allografts characterized patients with graft-donor T cell macrochimerism. Declines in HvG clones occurring early post-transplant were associated with peak circulating GvH clone levels. Detection of GvH clones occurred in recipient marrow, and some had their first appearance in ileum or blood.

The receptor was derived from a human donor who received an intestinal transplant. The V gene is TRBV19, the J gene TRBJ1-1, with D uncertain. The sample in question was unstimulated CD8+ T cells sorted from spleen or lymph node cells, obtained before intestinal transplant. As DNA, the CDR3 is TGTGCCAGTAGTATAGTTAAGAGGACTGAAGCTTTCTTT. Translated: CASSIVKRTEAFF. The variable domain in full, completed from reference TRBV19 and TRBJ1-1, reads DGGITQSPKYLFRKEGQNVTLSCEQNLNHDAMYWYRQDPGQGLRLIYYSQIVNDFQKGDIAEGYSVSREKKESFPLTVTSAQKNPTAFYLCASSIVKRTEAFFGQGTRLTVV.